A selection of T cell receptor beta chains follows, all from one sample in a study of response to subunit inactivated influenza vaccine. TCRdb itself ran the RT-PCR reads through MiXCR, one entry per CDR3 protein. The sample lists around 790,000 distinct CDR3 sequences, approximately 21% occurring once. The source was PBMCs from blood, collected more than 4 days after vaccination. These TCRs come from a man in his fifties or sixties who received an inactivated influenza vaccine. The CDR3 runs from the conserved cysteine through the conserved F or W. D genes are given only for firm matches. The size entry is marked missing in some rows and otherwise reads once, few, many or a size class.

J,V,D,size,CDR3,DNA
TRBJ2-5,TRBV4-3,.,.,CASSQGVRGTQETQYF,TGCGCCAGCAGCCAAGGGGTCAGGGGAACCCAAGAGACCCAGTACTTC
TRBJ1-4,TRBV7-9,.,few,CASSRGSEKLFF,TGTGCCAGCAGCCGAGGTTCGGAAAAACTGTTTTTT
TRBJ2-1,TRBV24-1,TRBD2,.,CATSTTGTGLRSGRANEQFF,TGTGCCACCAGTACCACCGGGACCGGGCTTCGTAGCGGGAGAGCCAATGAGCAGTTCTTC
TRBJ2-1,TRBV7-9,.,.,CASSRPAATYNEQFF,TGTGCCAGCAGCCGCCCGGCAGCGACCTACAATGAGCAGTTCTTC
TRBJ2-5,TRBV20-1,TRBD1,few,CSARDLRQGALTTQYF,TGCAGTGCTAGAGATCTCAGGCAGGGGGCCCTAACGACCCAGTACTTC
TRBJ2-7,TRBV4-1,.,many,CASSRIQGPNDEQYF,TGCGCCAGCAGCCGTATCCAGGGACCAAACGACGAGCAGTACTTC
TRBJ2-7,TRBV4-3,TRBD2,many,CASSQYGVSSSGGANEQYF,TGCGCCAGCAGCCAGTACGGCGTGTCGAGTAGCGGGGGGGCAAACGAGCAGTACTTC
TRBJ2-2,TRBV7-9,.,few,CASSIRMSGGPGELFF,TGTGCCAGCAGCATCCGGATGTCAGGCGGCCCCGGGGAGCTGTTTTTT
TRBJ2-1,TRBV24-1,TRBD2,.,CATSSGTSNEQFF,TGTGCCACCAGTTCCGGGACTAGCAATGAGCAGTTCTTC
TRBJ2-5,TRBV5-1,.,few,CASSLNQREETQYF,TGCGCCAGCAGTCTTAATCAGCGGGAAGAGACCCAGTACTTC
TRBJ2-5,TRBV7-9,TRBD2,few,CASSSAAGVRQYF,TGTGCCAGCAGCTCCGCGGCGGGGGTGAGGCAGTACTTC
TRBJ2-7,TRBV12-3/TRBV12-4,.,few,CASSLFGTSSYEQYF,TGTGCCAGCAGTTTATTTGGGACATCGAGCTACGAGCAGTACTTC
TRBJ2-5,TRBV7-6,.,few,CASSSVQQETQYF,TGTGCCAGCAGCTCGGTACAGCAAGAGACCCAGTACTTC
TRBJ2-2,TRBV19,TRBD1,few,CASRLGTGFTGERFF,TGTGCCAGTAGACTCGGGACAGGGTTCACCGGGGAGCGTTTTTTT
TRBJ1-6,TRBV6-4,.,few,CASSDSRGSPLHF,TGTGCCAGCAGTGACTCGAGAGGTTCACCCCTCCACTTT
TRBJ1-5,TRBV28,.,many,CASSFDWNSNQPQHF,TGTGCCAGCAGTTTCGACTGGAATAGCAATCAGCCCCAGCATTTT
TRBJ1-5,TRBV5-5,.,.,CASSLEQGGQPQHF,TGTGCCAGCAGCTTGGAGCAGGGAGGCCAGCCCCAGCATTTT
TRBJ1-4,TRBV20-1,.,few,CSARVPGPNGGKLFF,TGCAGTGCTAGAGTCCCCGGGCCTAATGGAGGGAAACTGTTTTTT
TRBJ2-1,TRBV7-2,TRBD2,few,CASSSTGGPRYEQFF,TGTGCCAGCAGCTCTACGGGAGGGCCGCGGTATGAGCAGTTCTTC
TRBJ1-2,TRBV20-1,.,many,CSARESQYGPNYGYTF,TGCAGTGCTAGAGAAAGTCAGTACGGACCTAACTATGGCTACACCTTC
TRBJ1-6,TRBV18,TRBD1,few,CASSTEQGASSPLHF,TGTGCCAGCTCAACCGAACAGGGGGCAAGTTCACCCCTCCACTTT
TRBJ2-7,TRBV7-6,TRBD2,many,CASSSGLAGGGNEQYF,TGTGCCAGCAGCTCGGGACTAGCGGGGGGCGGCAACGAGCAGTACTTC
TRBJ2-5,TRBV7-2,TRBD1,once,CASSLRDRVRETQYF,TGTGCCAGCAGCTTGCGGGACAGGGTGCGGGAGACCCAGTACTTC